This T cell receptor beta chain was profiled in a study of beta chain features in type 1 diabetes. Points from the study as a whole: Relative to healthy donors, patients appeared to have naive, central memory and Treg TCRB repertoires that were more similar. People with Type 1 diabetes carried modestly yet significantly shorter TCRB CDR3s in all four CD4+ subsets. High-TCR-expressing cells could be over-represented by cDNA sequencing.

Each of the CD4+ naive, central memory, regulatory and stem cell-like memory populations was sorted via CD45RO/CCR7/CD25/CD127/CD95/CD27. Expressed TCRB transcripts were sequenced because the isolated RNA had all been reverse transcribed beforehand. Only in-frame clones appear in the TCRdb table, and some are missing; sequencing was by immunoSEQ multiplex PCR. The sample shows roughly 160,000 clones, less than 10% of them seen only once. Regarding this clone: Its antigen is still unknown.

This CDR3 spans 14 amino acids. V dropped 8 bases and J dropped 0 bases, with 11 bases sitting between them. Germline V gives CDR1 KGHSH, CDR2 LQKENI. This sequence originates from a young man with type 1 diabetes. The sequenced sample was central memory CD4+ T cells from blood. The J gene is TRBJ1-3, the V gene TRBV18, with D possibly matching TRBD1 (6 bases). The CDR3 sequence: CASRGQTSGNTIYF. The CDR3 region has the DNA TGTGCCAGCCGCGGACAGACCTCTGGAAACACCATATATTTT.